The clone carrying this T cell receptor (beta chain) was seen a single time. The CDR3 has 18 amino acids. Trimming took 0 bases from V and 1 from J, leaving 18 bases between them. CDR1 and CDR2 (germline): LGHNA, YSLEER. This entry is derived from a study of tumor-infiltrating lymphocytes in glioblastoma multiforme. Three nested ARM-PCR rounds with V-beta and C-beta primers built TCRB libraries. TCRdb processed the multiplex PCR reads anew with MiXCR; each CDR3 protein has one entry. This table holds 12,000 to 15,000 distinct CDR3 sequences, under 85% found once. V and J are TRBV4-3 and TRBJ2-5, with TRBD2 as a possible D gene (6 bases). Sample: brain tumor tissue. The source of this sequence is a male donor with glioblastoma. In nucleotides, the CDR3 is TGCGCCAGCAGCCAAGAACCGGCGGGAACGGTCCTCCAAGAGACCCAGTACTTC. Translation: CASSQEPAGTVLQETQYF.